Below, one T cell receptor (beta chain) is given with its context. Antigen specificity is unknown. The entry originates in a study of CD8 T cells in ankylosing spondylitis. This CDR3 has 12 residues. Germline assignment: CDR1 MGHDK and CDR2 SYGVNS. Trimming pared 4 bases from V and 8 bases from J, leaving 11 bases between. Study-wide results and caveats: For ankylosing spondylitis blood, a TCR beta motif of 8 or 9 highly homologous variants appeared characteristic.

TCRdb analysed the 5' RACE reads with MiXCR anew, one entry per CDR3 protein. The table includes approximately 540,000 distinct CDR3 sequences, about an eighth detected once. The chain uses TRBV25-1 and TRBJ1-2; D perhaps matches TRBD1 (6 bases). Input material: blood, either unsorted or a sorted T cell fraction (not recorded which). The sequence came from a male donor with ankylosing spondylitis. In DNA form, the CDR3 reads TGTGCCAGCAGTGTAGAGGACAGAGGCTACACCTTC. It specifies CASSVEDRGYTF.